Below are 8 T cell receptor beta chains sequenced from a single sample in a study of T cells in Graves' hyperthyroidism and ophthalmopathy. RNA transcripts served as the template for amplifying TCR beta CDR3 regions. The HTBI primer set was used in a first-round RT-PCR of the TCR CDR3. One entry per CDR3 protein results from TCRdb running MiXCR on the multiplex PCR reads. The sample records about 840,000 distinct CDR3 sequences, roughly 40% being singletons. Sequenced: blood. These receptors all stem from a man between 18 and 35 years old with Graves' hyperthyroidism.

This clonotype appeared a few times. The chain combines TRBV7-9 with TRBJ2-5; 7 nucleotides match TRBD2. With V trimmed by 10 bases and J by 4 bases, 12 bases remained unmatched. From germline, CDR1 is SEHNR and CDR2 FQNEAQ (reference sequence). This CDR3 has 14 residues. CDR3 sequence reads: CATTPGLQLETQYF. The DNA for the CDR3 is TGTGCCACCACCCCGGGACTACAATTAGAGACCCAGTACTTC. Complete variable domain (other parts from reference TRBV7-9 and TRBJ2-5): DTGVSQNPRHKITKRGQNVTFRCDPISEHNRLYWYRQTLGQGPEFLTYFQNEAQLEKSRLLSDRFSAERPKGSFSTLEIQRTEQGDSAMYLCATTPGLQLETQYFGPGTRLLVL.

This clonotype has at least ten counts. The V and J genes are TRBV7-9 and TRBJ1-4; TRBD1 might be the D (6 bases). The CDR3 is made up of 14 amino acids. From germline, CDR1 is SEHNR and CDR2 FQNEAQ (reference sequence). Trimming took 2 bases from V and 5 from J, leaving 9 bases between them. CDR3: CASSLTGPNEKLFF. CDR3 nucleotide sequence: TGTGCCAGCAGCTTAACAGGGCCCAATGAAAAACTGTTTTTT.

The rearrangement links TRBV6-4 to TRBJ2-7; 10 bases fit TRBD1. This CDR3 has 14 amino acids. The V segment lost 3 bases and the J segment 5 bases; nucleotides outside the gene matches: 4. CDR1 is MRHNA, CDR2 SNTAGT, per germline. The CDR3 region is CASSEGQGSHEQYF. CDR3 sequence (DNA): TGTGCCAGCAGTGAGGGACAGGGGTCCCACGAGCAGTACTTC.

The chain employs TRBV28 and TRBJ1-5; D gene ambiguous. The length of the CDR3 is 15 residues. The V gene's germline CDR1 is MDHEN and CDR2 SYDVKM. V was cut by 6 bases and J by 6 bases, with 18 bases left in between. CDR3 sequence reads: CASRDGFTEGQPQHF. The CDR3 nucleotides read TGTGCCAGCAGGGATGGGTTTACGGAGGGTCAGCCCCAGCATTTT.

V gene TRBV20-1 combines with J gene TRBJ1-2, with D perhaps matching TRBD1 (5 bases). Between the trimmed V and J ends, which lost 0 bases and 6 bases, there was a span of 14 bases. Germline V gene data show CDR1 as DFQATT and CDR2 as SNEGSKA (reference sequence). The CDR3 totals 14 residues. The CDR3 region is CSARDKVQGDGYTF. The CDR3 DNA is TGCAGTGCTAGAGATAAAGTCCAGGGTGATGGCTACACCTTC.

The V call is TRBV4-1, the J call TRBJ1-4; D is possibly TRBD1 (6 bases). V lost 1 base, J lost 13 bases, and 10 bases lay in between. The CDR3 has 12 residues. Per germline, CDR1 MGHRA and CDR2 YSYEKL. The DNA of the CDR3 is TGCGCCAGCAGCCAAGGCTGGGACACACTGTTTTTT. Translated, it gives CASSQGWDTLFF.

The V gene is TRBV5-1, the J gene TRBJ1-6; weak D call: TRBD1 (6 bases). CDR1 is SGHRS and CDR2 is YFSETQ in the germline V gene. The CDR3 length is 16 residues. V lost 0 bases, J lost 7 bases, and 14 bases lay in between. CDR3 nucleotides: TGCGCCAGCAGCTTGGCCTATGGACAGTTAAATTCACCCCTCCACTTT. Its protein product is CASSLAYGQLNSPLHF.

CDR3 in DNA: TGTGCCCCCGGGACAGGTAGCATGGTTGGCTACACCTTC. This codes for CAPGTGSMVGYTF. The rearrangement uses TRBV2 and TRBJ1-2, with 8 bases fitting TRBD1. Germline V gives CDR1 SNHLY, CDR2 FYNNEI. The CDR3 length is 13 residues. Trimming removed 11 bases from V and 7 bases from J; junction bases left unmatched: 12.